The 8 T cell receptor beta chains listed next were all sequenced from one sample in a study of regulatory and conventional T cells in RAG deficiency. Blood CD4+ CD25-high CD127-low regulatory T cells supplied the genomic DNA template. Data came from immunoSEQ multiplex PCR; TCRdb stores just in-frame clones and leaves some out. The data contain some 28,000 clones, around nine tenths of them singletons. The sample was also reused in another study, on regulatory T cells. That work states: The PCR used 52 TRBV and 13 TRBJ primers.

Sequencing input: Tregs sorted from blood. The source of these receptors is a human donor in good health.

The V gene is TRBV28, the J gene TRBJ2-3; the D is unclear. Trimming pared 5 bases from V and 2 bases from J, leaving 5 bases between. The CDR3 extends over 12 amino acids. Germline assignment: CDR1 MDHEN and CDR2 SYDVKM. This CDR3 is CASSPFTDTQYF. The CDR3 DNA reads TGTGCCAGCAGTCCCTTCACAGATACGCAGTATTTT.

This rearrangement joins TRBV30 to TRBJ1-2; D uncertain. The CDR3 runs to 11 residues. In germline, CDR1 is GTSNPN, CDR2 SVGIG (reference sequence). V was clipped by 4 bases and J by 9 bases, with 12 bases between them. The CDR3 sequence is CAWKRGFSYTF. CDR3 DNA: TGTGCCTGGAAGCGGGGATTCAGCTACACCTTC.

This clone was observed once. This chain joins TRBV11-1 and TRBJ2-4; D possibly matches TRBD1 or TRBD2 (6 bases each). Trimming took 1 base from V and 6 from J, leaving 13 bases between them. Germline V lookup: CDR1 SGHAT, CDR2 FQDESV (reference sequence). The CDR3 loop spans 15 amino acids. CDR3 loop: CASSLGGAVRNIQYF. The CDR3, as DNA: TGTGCCAGCAGCTTAGGGGGGGCCGTCAGAAACATTCAGTACTTC.

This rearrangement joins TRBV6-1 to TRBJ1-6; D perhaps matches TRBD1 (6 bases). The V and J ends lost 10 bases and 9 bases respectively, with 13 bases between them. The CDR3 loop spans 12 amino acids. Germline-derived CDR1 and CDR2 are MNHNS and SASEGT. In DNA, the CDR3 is TGTGCCACCGGACAGAAAGTTTCACCCCTCCACTTT. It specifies CATGQKVSPLHF.

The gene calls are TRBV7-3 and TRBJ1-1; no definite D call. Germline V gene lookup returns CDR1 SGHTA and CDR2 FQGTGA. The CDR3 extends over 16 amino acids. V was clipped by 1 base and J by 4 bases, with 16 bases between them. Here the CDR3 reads CASSLIGGQSITEAFF. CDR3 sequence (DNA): TGTGCCAGCAGCTTAATTGGCGGGCAAAGTATCACTGAAGCTTTCTTT.

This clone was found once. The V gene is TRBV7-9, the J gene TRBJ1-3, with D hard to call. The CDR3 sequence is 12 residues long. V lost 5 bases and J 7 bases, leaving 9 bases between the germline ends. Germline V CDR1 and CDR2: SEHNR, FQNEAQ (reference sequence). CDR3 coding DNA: TGTGCCAGCAGCCCCGACTGGAACACCATATATTTT. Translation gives CASSPDWNTIYF.

The CDR3 is CASSLAWDRGRGGYTF. In DNA form, the CDR3 reads TGTGCCAGCAGCTTAGCTTGGGACAGGGGGCGGGGTGGCTACACCTTC. The chain couples TRBV27 to TRBJ1-2; 12 positions match TRBD1. The trim removed 6 bases at V and 7 bases at J, leaving 12 bases unmatched. CDR1 and CDR2 from the germline V gene are MNHEY and SMNVEV (reference sequence). The CDR3 covers 16 residues.

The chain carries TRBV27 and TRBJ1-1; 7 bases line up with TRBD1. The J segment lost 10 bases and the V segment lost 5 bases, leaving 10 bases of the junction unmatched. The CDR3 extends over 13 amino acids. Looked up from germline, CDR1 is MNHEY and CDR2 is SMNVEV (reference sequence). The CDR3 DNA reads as TGTGCCAGCAGTCGGACAGGTAGCCGGACAGCTTTCTTT. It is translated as CASSRTGSRTAFF.